The 15 T cell receptor beta chains presented below share a single source sample, sequenced in a study of T-cell reconstitution after alpha-beta-depleted transplantation in children. It was with unique molecular identifiers that the TCRbeta library was prepared. TCRdb passed the PCR reads through MiXCR, listing each CDR3 protein once. Of 200,000 to 300,000 distinct CDR3 sequences in the sample, roughly 8.2% were seen once. The specimen was PBMCs, mostly from graft donor cells, collected 180 days after TCRalphabeta/CD19-depleted stem cell transplant. All receptors come from a male patient younger than 18 who had a stem cell transplant for acute lymphoblastic leukemia, so the T cells may come from the graft donor.

This clonotype was counted many times. V and J are TRBV7-9 and TRBJ2-7; maybe TRBD2 (6 bases). Germline V gene sequence: CDR1 SEHNR, CDR2 FQNEAQ (reference sequence). V was pared by 5 bases and J by 3 bases, with 8 bases between. The CDR3 has 12 amino acids. The CDR3 coding sequence is TGTGCCAGCAGCCGCGGGGACTACGAGCAGTACTTC. Protein product: CASSRGDYEQYF.

This clonotype was observed many times. V is TRBV3-1 and J is TRBJ2-7; 8 positions match TRBD2. V trimming: 3 bases; J trimming: 2 bases; junction bases outside the gene matches: 0. This CDR3 comprises 13 residues. The V gene's germline CDR1 is LGHDT and CDR2 YNNKEL (reference sequence). CDR3 protein: CASSHGGAYEQYF. CDR3 sequence (DNA): TGTGCCAGCAGCCACGGGGGGGCCTACGAGCAGTACTTC.

This clonotype was detected ten times or more. The chain employs TRBV6-1 and TRBJ2-1, with TRBD2 matching over 8 bases. Germline assignment: CDR1 MNHNS and CDR2 SASEGT. V lost 1 base and J lost 8; bases outside the gene matches: 10. The CDR3 spans 16 residues. The CDR3 reads CASSEGGGSGSDEQFF. The CDR3 nucleotides are TGTGCCAGCAGTGAAGGCGGAGGGAGCGGGAGCGATGAGCAGTTCTTC.

A word on this clonotype: A much larger clone lies one base from this, so it may be a read error. This chain uses TRBV10-3 with TRBJ2-1; the D is unclear. Germline CDR1 and CDR2: ENHRY and SYGVKD. The CDR3 covers 15 residues. The CDR3 bases are TGTGCCATCAGTGCCCCGGCTCACCTTGACAATGAGCATTTCTTC. It specifies CAISAPAHLDNEHFF.

This clonotype was observed at least ten times. The chain uses TRBV14 and TRBJ2-2; D is unresolved. V gave up 1 base and J gave up 4 bases, with 16 bases separating them. In germline, CDR1 is SGHDN, CDR2 FVKESK. CDR3 size: 17 residues. CDR3 nucleotides: TGTGCCAGCAGCCAAGTTTTTTCCGACCCCTTCACCGGGGAGCTGTTTTTT. This codes for CASSQVFSDPFTGELFF.

Comment on this clonotype: A read error may be the cause here, since a much bigger clone is one base away. The chain uses TRBV27 and TRBJ1-2; TRBD1 agrees at 10 bases. This CDR3 contains 13 residues. Germline loops: CDR1 MNHEY, CDR2 SMNVEV (reference sequence). Here the CDR3 reads CASSPRDRGGCTF. The DNA for the CDR3 is TGTGCCAGCAGCCCCCGGGACAGGGGCGGCTGCACCTTC.

This clonotype was seen at least ten times. The chain employs TRBV18 and TRBJ1-1; 9 bases agree with TRBD1. The CDR3 totals 15 residues. CDR1 and CDR2 (germline): KGHSH, LQKENI. V dropped 4 bases and J dropped 3; count of bases not matched to a gene: 6. The CDR3 reads CASSLLQGADTEAFF. DNA for the CDR3: TGTGCCAGCTCACTATTACAGGGGGCCGACACTGAAGCTTTCTTT.

This clonotype was found many times. The chain employs TRBV10-3 and TRBJ2-3; 10 bases fit TRBD2. Germline lookup yields CDR1 ENHRY and CDR2 SYGVKD. The CDR3 runs 14 residues. With 7 bases clipped from V and 1 base from J, the junction kept 2 bases outside the gene matches. The CDR3 DNA follows: TGTGCCATCACTGGGACTAGCGGCACAGATACGCAGTATTTT. It specifies CAITGTSGTDTQYF.

This clonotype was observed a handful of times. The rearrangement uses TRBV6-2 or TRBV6-3 and TRBJ1-5; the D gene is possibly TRBD1 (6 bases). The CDR3 runs 15 residues. The V end lost 0 bases, the J end lost 0 bases, and 6 bases lay between the germline ends. Germline CDR1 MNHEY, CDR2 SVGEGT. CDR3 sequence (DNA): TGTGCCAGCAGTTACTCGGACAGTAGCAATCAGCCCCAGCATTTT. It encodes CASSYSDSSNQPQHF.

This clonotype was seen ten or more times. This rearrangement joins TRBV15 to TRBJ2-3, with D uncertain. Germline V gene sequence: CDR1 LNHNV, CDR2 YYDKDF (reference sequence). Trimming took 0 bases from V and 6 from J, leaving 10 bases between them. The CDR3 is 14 amino acids. The CDR3 DNA reads as TGTGCCACCAGCAGAGATCTCCGGATGGATACGCAGTATTTT. As protein: CATSRDLRMDTQYF.

This clonotype was observed many times. The DNA for the CDR3 is TGTGCCACCAGTGATTTGGGGACAGGGTGGAATGAGCAGTTCTTC. It encodes CATSDLGTGWNEQFF. The chain couples TRBV24-1 to TRBJ2-1; TRBD1 matches at 9 bases. Germline V gene sequence: CDR1 KGHDR, CDR2 SFDVKD. V shed 0 bases, J shed 7 bases, and the junction held 3 bases outside the gene matches. The CDR3 totals 15 residues.

In this sample, this clonotype turned up many times. The chain employs TRBV6-2 or TRBV6-3 and TRBJ1-1; D is perhaps TRBD1 (5 bases). CDR1 is MNHEY and CDR2 is SVGEGT in the germline V gene. Deletions cut 6 bases from V and 11 bases from J, with 22 bases between. This CDR3 has 14 amino acids. The CDR3 reads CASSSPRGTASAFF. The CDR3 DNA reads TGTGCCAGCAGCTCCCCACGGGGGACGGCGAGCGCTTTCTTT.

This chain uses TRBV7-9 with TRBJ2-3, with 9 bases fitting TRBD2. Germline trimming cut 1 base from V and 1 base from J; bases unmatched to any gene: 9. The germline V gene has CDR1 SEHNR and CDR2 FQNEAQ (reference sequence). The length of the CDR3 is 18 residues. CDR3 DNA sequence: TGTGCCAGCAGCTTAGAAGATGGGGTAGCGGGAGGCACAGATACGCAGTATTTT. Its protein product is CASSLEDGVAGGTDTQYF.

This clonotype was recorded at least ten times. The chain employs TRBV12-3 or TRBV12-4 and TRBJ1-1; weak D call: TRBD1 (5 bases). Trimming removed 6 bases at V and 0 bases at J, with 26 bases between. This CDR3 region has 19 residues. CDR3 nucleotide sequence: TGTGCCAGCAGGTCTGACAGTAATCCATGGGACCTCATGAACACTGAAGCTTTCTTT. Amino acid sequence: CASRSDSNPWDLMNTEAFF.

There are many counts of this clonotype. This chain uses TRBV5-4 with TRBJ2-3; 7 bases align to TRBD1. The V segment lost 0 bases and the J segment 3 bases; nucleotides outside the gene matches: 7. The germline CDR1 and CDR2 sequences are SGHNT and YYREEE (reference sequence). This CDR3 has 16 residues. The CDR3 reads CASSLAGQQFTDTQYF. The CDR3 region has the DNA TGTGCCAGCAGCTTGGCGGGACAGCAATTTACAGATACGCAGTATTTT.